This TCR beta chain is from a study of T-cell reconstitution after alpha-beta-depleted transplantation in children. Study outcomes and limitations: Newly produced T cells mostly provided counts and TCRbeta diversity after one year, as hyperexpanded clones declined. There were reportedly several hundred expanded graft clones from which alpha-beta T cells came about two months after transplant. Day-60 TCRbeta diversity that was high in some patients was derived from surviving recipient T cells and thymic progenitors.

The V and J ends lost 7 bases and 1 base respectively, with 13 bases between them. This CDR3 is 14 amino acids long. Unique molecular identifiers were used to barcode this TCRbeta library. MiXCR, run by TCRdb on the PCR reads, gives a single entry per CDR3 protein. The sample lists about 240,000 distinct CDR3 sequences, 20% to 30% occurring once. This clonotype was recorded many times. As yet, its antigen is unknown. The TCR was taken from a girl aged 2-10 years with Fanconi anemia, due to receive a stem cell transplant. This sample comprised PBMCs, obtained before TCRalphabeta/CD19-depleted stem cell transplant. The rearrangement joins TRBV12-3 or TRBV12-4 to TRBJ1-1, with TRBD1 as a possible D gene (6 bases). The CDR3 coding sequence is TGTGCCAGCACCCCAGGGGAGGGGAACACTGAAGCTTTCTTT. The encoded protein is CASTPGEGNTEAFF.